This entry lists 22 T cell receptor beta chains sequenced from one sample in a study of T cell repertoires and Cas9 in healthy adults. TCRdb keeps only in-frame clones here, not all; method: immunoSEQ multiplex PCR. The sample lists tens of thousands of clones, less than 95% occurring once. Sample: CD4+ effector T cells (CD127+, CD25-, CD137-, CD154-) from PBMCs; culture status not recorded. These receptors were collected from a human donor in good health.

This rearrangement joins TRBV6-6 to TRBJ1-4, with unresolved D. The CDR3 totals 12 residues. Looked up from germline, CDR1 is MNHNY and CDR2 is SVGAGI (reference sequence). V was trimmed by 5 bases and J by 11 bases, leaving 12 bases between them. This chain's CDR3 is CASSPGLEKLFF. CDR3 DNA: TGTGCCAGCAGTCCCGGACTGGAGAAACTGTTTTTT.

The chain has TRBV5-4 and TRBJ2-1; TRBD2 matches 9 bases. V dropped 0 bases and J dropped 4; count of bases not matched to a gene: 14. Germline CDR1 SGHNT, CDR2 YYREEE (reference sequence). This CDR3 is 19 amino acids long. The CDR3 protein is CASSLGGRVPTGEYNEQFF. The CDR3 nucleotides are TGTGCCAGCAGCTTGGGCGGGAGGGTCCCCACGGGAGAGTACAATGAGCAGTTCTTC.

The gene calls are TRBV13 and TRBJ2-2, with D possibly matching TRBD2 (5 bases). Trimming removed 3 bases from V and 1 base from J, with 9 bases in between. The CDR3 extends over 15 amino acids. CDR1 and CDR2 (germline): PRHDT, FYEKMQ (reference sequence). The CDR3 loop is CASSFGGLNTGELFF. Written as DNA, the CDR3 is TGTGCCAGCAGCTTTGGCGGGTTGAACACCGGGGAGCTGTTTTTT.

The rearrangement uses TRBV11-3 and TRBJ2-3; 12 nucleotides match TRBD1. CDR1 and CDR2 (germline): SGHNT, YENEEA. The CDR3 spans 16 residues. Trimming removed 6 bases from V and 4 bases from J; junction bases left unmatched: 8. CDR3 sequence (DNA): TGTGCCAGCAGAACAGGGACAGGGGGCGCCTCAGATACGCAGTATTTT. This gives the protein CASRTGTGGASDTQYF.

This clone was counted a single time. The chain combines TRBV6-5 with TRBJ1-6; tentative D call: TRBD1 (6 bases). Germline values: CDR1 MNHEY, CDR2 SVGAGI. V lost 3 bases to trimming and J lost 6 bases, with 15 bases between them. The CDR3 loop spans 16 amino acids. CDR3 in amino acids: CASSYDWGRGNSPLHF. CDR3 nucleotides: TGTGCCAGCAGTTATGACTGGGGGCGGGGTAATTCACCCCTCCACTTT.

V usage is TRBV11-3 and J usage is TRBJ1-1, with 8 positions matching TRBD1. The trim removed 5 bases at V and 2 bases at J, leaving 4 bases unmatched. This CDR3 region has 14 residues. The germline V gene has CDR1 SGHNT and CDR2 YENEEA. The CDR3 sequence: CASSQQGENTEAFF. In DNA form, the CDR3 reads TGTGCCAGCAGCCAACAGGGGGAAAACACTGAAGCTTTCTTT. Full variable domain (outside the CDR3, taken from reference TRBV11-3 and TRBJ1-1): EAGVVQSPRYKIIEKKQPVAFWCNPISGHNTLYWYLQNLGQGPELLIRYENEEAVDDSQLPKDRFSAERLKGVDSTLKIQPAELGDSAVYLCASSQQGENTEAFFGQGTRLTVV.

The chain combines TRBV28 with TRBJ2-3, with D unclear. V lost 4 bases, J lost 4 bases, and 12 bases lay in between. CDR1 and CDR2 from the germline V gene are MDHEN and SYDVKM. The CDR3 contains 14 residues. Here the CDR3 DNA reads TGTGCCAGCAGTTCATCGGCCCTCTCAGATACGCAGTATTTT. Its translation: CASSSSALSDTQYF. Full variable domain (outside the CDR3, taken from reference TRBV28 and TRBJ2-3): DVKVTQSSRYLVKRTGEKVFLECVQDMDHENMFWYRQDPGLGLRLIYFSYDVKMKEKGDIPEGYSVSREKKERFSLILESASTNQTSMYLCASSSSALSDTQYFGPGTRLTVL.

The chain combines TRBV28 with TRBJ1-1; the match to TRBD1 covers 10 bases. J was trimmed by 4 bases and V by 6 bases; bases with no gene match: 11. Germline loops: CDR1 MDHEN, CDR2 SYDVKM. This CDR3 comprises 16 residues. The CDR3 bases are TGTGCCAGCAGAAGTACCGCCGGGACAGGGGCCACTGAAGCTTTCTTT. It codes for CASRSTAGTGATEAFF.

The rearrangement links TRBV5-1 to TRBJ1-2; D perhaps matches TRBD1 (6 bases). Germline CDR1 is SGHRS and CDR2 is YFSETQ. The CDR3 is 14 amino acids. V was cut by 2 bases and J by 0 bases, with 8 bases left in between. CDR3 in DNA: TGCGCCAGCAGCTTCGGGGGGCCTAACTATGGCTACACCTTC. Amino acid sequence: CASSFGGPNYGYTF. Using reference TRBV5-1 and TRBJ1-2 for the parts outside the CDR3, the full variable domain is KAGVTQTPRYLIKTRGQQVTLSCSPISGHRSVSWYQQTPGQGLQFLFEYFSETQRNKGNFPGRFSGRQFSNSRSEMNVSTLELGDSALYLCASSFGGPNYGYTFGSGTRLTVV.

In this sample, this clone turned up once. V is TRBV7-2 and J is TRBJ1-2; D remains ambiguous. The length of the CDR3 is 13 residues. Trimming removed 1 base from V and 13 bases from J, with 16 bases in between. Germline V CDR1 and CDR2: SGHTA, FQGNSA. DNA of the CDR3: TGTGCCAGCAGCTTAGACGGAGGGCTCCCCGGCACCTTC. Protein: CASSLDGGLPGTF. Filled out from reference TRBV7-2 and TRBJ1-2, the complete variable domain reads GAGVSQSPSNKVTEKGKDVELRCDPISGHTALYWYRQSLGQGLEFLIYFQGNSAPDKSGLPSDRFSAERTGGSVSTLTIQRTQQEDSAVYLCASSLDGGLPGTFGSGTRLTVV.

The chain couples TRBV10-2 to TRBJ1-5, with D possibly being TRBD1 (5 bases). Germline-derived CDR1 and CDR2 are WSHSY and SAAADI. The CDR3 contains 14 residues. The V end was cut by 3 bases, the J end by 0 bases, with 6 bases between. In DNA, the CDR3 is TGCGCCAGCAGTGACGACAGTAGCAATCAGCCCCAGCATTTT. It specifies CASSDDSSNQPQHF.

The chain uses TRBV4-1 and TRBJ2-7; the D gene could be TRBD1 or TRBD2 (5 bases each). The germline V gene has CDR1 MGHRA and CDR2 YSYEKL. V was pared by 3 bases and J by 12 bases, with 18 bases between. This CDR3 is built from 13 residues. The CDR3 protein is CASSQHGTPGSYF. DNA for the CDR3: TGCGCCAGCAGCCAGCACGGGACCCCGGGATCGTACTTC.

This chain joins TRBV7-9 and TRBJ2-3; D not resolved. With 9 bases removed from V and 9 bases from J, the gap between germline ends came to 31 bases. Germline V gene data show CDR1 as SEHNR and CDR2 as FQNEAQ (reference sequence). The CDR3 is 17 amino acids. In nucleotides, the CDR3 is TGTGCCAGTCCCCCGGAGCAGGCGCGGTTCGGTCTGATAACGCAGTATTTT. This sequence encodes CASPPEQARFGLITQYF.

The genes are TRBV7-9 and TRBJ2-1, with D possibly matching TRBD2 (6 bases). Germline V gene data show CDR1 as SEHNR and CDR2 as FQNEAQ (reference sequence). The V gene lost 11 bases and the J gene lost 4 bases, with 21 bases spanning the gap. This CDR3 spans 15 amino acids. CDR3 region: CAGGRGRGFYNEQFF. The CDR3 DNA reads as TGTGCCGGAGGTCGGGGGAGAGGATTTTACAATGAGCAGTTCTTC.

The rearrangement links TRBV28 to TRBJ1-4; D may be TRBD1 (6 bases). The CDR3 consists of 12 residues. From germline, CDR1 is MDHEN and CDR2 SYDVKM. V was clipped by 6 bases and J by 4 bases, with 6 bases between them. CDR3 coding DNA: TGTGCCAGCAGACAGGGTAATGAAAAACTGTTTTTT. This codes for CASRQGNEKLFF.

The genes are TRBV19 and TRBJ1-1; 7 positions agree with TRBD1. CDR1 and CDR2 from the germline V gene are LNHDA and SQIVND (reference sequence). Trimming cost V 6 bases and J 4 bases; bases outside gene matches: 5. The CDR3 spans 13 residues. The CDR3 DNA reads as TGTGCCAGTAGGGACAGGATTATCACTGAAGCTTTCTTT. It yields the protein CASRDRIITEAFF.

The rearrangement uses TRBV4-3 and TRBJ1-2, with D tentatively TRBD1 (5 bases). V was clipped by 0 bases and J by 2 bases, with 10 bases between them. There are 15 residues in the CDR3. Germline V gene sequence: CDR1 LGHNA, CDR2 YSLEER. This chain's CDR3 is CASSQERAGNYGYTF. The CDR3, as DNA: TGCGCCAGCAGCCAAGAAAGGGCAGGGAACTATGGCTACACCTTC.

The V gene is TRBV5-1, the J gene TRBJ2-2, with D uncertain. Deletions cut 5 bases from V and 0 bases from J, with 8 bases between. The V gene's germline CDR1 is SGHRS and CDR2 YFSETQ. The CDR3 length is 14 residues. The CDR3 coding sequence is TGCGCCAGCAGTTCAGATACGAACACCGGGGAGCTGTTTTTT. Encoded protein: CASSSDTNTGELFF.

The genes are TRBV27 and TRBJ1-4, with no clear D. The CDR3 has 15 amino acids. The V and J ends lost 3 bases and 5 bases respectively, with 13 bases between them. CDR1 and CDR2 (germline): MNHEY, SMNVEV (reference sequence). CDR3 residues: CASSFIGSSNEKLFF. Here the CDR3 DNA reads TGTGCCAGCAGTTTCATCGGGAGCTCCAATGAAAAACTGTTTTTT.

This sequence joins TRBV6-6 and TRBJ2-1, with D uncertain. The CDR3 runs 12 residues. Germline V gene sequence: CDR1 MNHNY, CDR2 SVGAGI (reference sequence). The V gene lost 4 bases and the J gene lost 4 bases, with 5 bases spanning the gap. The CDR3 loop is CASSSVYNEQFF. CDR3 bases: TGTGCCAGCAGTTCAGTTTACAATGAGCAGTTCTTC.

This clone was seen only once. The chain carries TRBV7-8 and TRBJ2-1, with no clear D. The CDR3 length is 18 residues. Germline V gene sequence: CDR1 SGHVS, CDR2 FQNEAQ. The V end was cut by 1 base, the J end by 0 bases, with 16 bases between. The CDR3 sequence: CASSLGRSGPSSYNEQFF. The CDR3 DNA follows: TGTGCCAGCAGCTTAGGGCGAAGTGGACCAAGCTCCTACAATGAGCAGTTCTTC.

V and J are TRBV10-3 and TRBJ1-5; D unresolved. The CDR3 is made up of 13 amino acids. V was cut by 9 bases and J by 3 bases, with 12 bases left in between. CDR1 is ENHRY, CDR2 SYGVKD, per germline. CDR3 protein: CAIKDTLNQPQHF. The CDR3 nucleotides read TGTGCCATTAAAGACACCCTCAATCAGCCCCAGCATTTT.